This T cell receptor (beta chain) derives from a study of T-cell reconstitution after alpha-beta-depleted transplantation in children. From germline, CDR1 is SGHRS and CDR2 YFSETQ. The V and J ends lost 0 bases and 0 bases respectively, with 10 bases between them. The CDR3 is 16 residues long. This clonotype has a handful of counts. The authors prepared the TCRbeta library with unique molecular identifiers. TCRdb used MiXCR to reprocess the PCR reads, holding one entry per CDR3 protein. The sample has some 300,000 distinct CDR3 sequences, about 9.4% seen once. The sequence was obtained from a human donor who donated a stem cell graft to a child with acute lymphoblastic leukemia. The chain carries TRBV5-1 and TRBJ2-4, with D possibly TRBD2 on 6 matching bases. The material was PBMCs from the stem cell graft donor, obtained from the stem cell graft. For the CDR3, the DNA is TGCGCCAGCAGCTTGGATGCGGGAAAAGCCAAAAACATTCAGTACTTC. Translation: CASSLDAGKAKNIQYF.